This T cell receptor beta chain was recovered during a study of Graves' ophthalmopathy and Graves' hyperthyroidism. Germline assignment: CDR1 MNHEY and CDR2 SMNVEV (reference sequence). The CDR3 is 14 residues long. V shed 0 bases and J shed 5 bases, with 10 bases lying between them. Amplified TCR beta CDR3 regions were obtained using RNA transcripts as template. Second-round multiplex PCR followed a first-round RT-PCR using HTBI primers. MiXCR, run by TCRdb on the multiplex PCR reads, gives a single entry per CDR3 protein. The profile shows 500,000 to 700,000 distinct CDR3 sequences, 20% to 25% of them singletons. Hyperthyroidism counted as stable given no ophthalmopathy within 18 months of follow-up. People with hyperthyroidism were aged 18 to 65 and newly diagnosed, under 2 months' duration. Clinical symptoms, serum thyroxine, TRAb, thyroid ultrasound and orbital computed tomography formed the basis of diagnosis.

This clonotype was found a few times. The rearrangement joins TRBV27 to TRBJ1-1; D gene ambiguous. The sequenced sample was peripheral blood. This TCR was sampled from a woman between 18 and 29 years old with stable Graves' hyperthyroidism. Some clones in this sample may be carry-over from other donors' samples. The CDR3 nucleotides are TGTGCCAGCAGTTTATCCCTCGGATGGACTGAAGCTTTCTTT. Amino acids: CASSLSLGWTEAFF.